The entry that follows covers one TCR beta chain sequence. Its specificity is unknown. In the naive CD8 group, cells lacked CD45RO and were positively selected for CCR7, so terminally differentiated effector memory CD45RA+ cells were left out. Donors, without exception, were Caucasian adults residing in Nashville, Tennessee. The record originates from a study of shared clonotypes between healthy human individuals. General study findings and limits: The low donor count limited represented genetic and exposure-history diversity. Generally, naive subsets (rather than memory subsets) showed larger estimated richness.

CDR1 is MGHRA and CDR2 is YSYEKL in the germline V gene. V was pared by 0 bases and J by 5 bases, with 16 bases between. CDR3 length: 16 amino acids. Here immunoSEQ multiplex PCR was the method, and the copy in TCRdb shows in-frame clones only, minus some. The sample records 1.5 million to 2.5 million clones, over 85% being singletons. The chain carries TRBV4-1 and TRBJ2-5; a possible D gene is TRBD2 (6 bases). This sequence was found in a man younger than 30 in good health. Sequencing input: naive CD8+ T cells sorted from blood. CDR3 in amino acids: CASSQDIARGLETQYF. In nucleotides, the CDR3 is TGCGCCAGCAGCCAAGACATCGCGCGGGGTTTGGAGACCCAGTACTTC.